This is a list of T cell receptor beta chains from one sample in a study of T cell changes during pregnancy in multiple sclerosis. Some clones are missing from TCRdb's copy, which holds only in-frame ones; the method was immunoSEQ multiplex PCR. The sample includes about 47,000 clones, 93% of them seen just once. Sequencing was performed on peripheral blood, taken in the second trimester of pregnancy. The receptors derive from a female donor with multiple sclerosis, enrolled in a pregnancy study. CDR3s include the opening cysteine and the closing phenylalanine or tryptophan. The D gene is left open where the match is weak. Not every row has a clone size; where given, it reads once, few, many or a size class.

j_gene: TRBJ2-3; d_gene: NA; len: 14; v_gene: TRBV7-2; abundance: NA; CDR3aa: CASSFSPWPDTQYF; CDR3nt: TGTGCCAGCAGCTTTTCTCCTTGGCCAGATACGCAGTATTTT
j_gene: TRBJ2-7; d_gene: TRBD1; len: 15; v_gene: TRBV7-9; abundance: NA; CDR3aa: CASSLLGTGSYEQYF; CDR3nt: TGTGCCAGCAGCTTACTCGGGACAGGATCCTACGAGCAGTACTTC
j_gene: TRBJ2-4; d_gene: TRBD2; len: 13; v_gene: TRBV7-2; abundance: NA; CDR3aa: CASSVAGGDIQYF; CDR3nt: TGTGCCAGCAGTGTAGCGGGAGGGGACATTCAGTACTTC
j_gene: TRBJ2-3; d_gene: TRBD1; len: 15; v_gene: TRBV27; abundance: NA; CDR3aa: CASRDEQGAGDTQYF; CDR3nt: TGTGCCAGCAGAGACGAACAGGGGGCAGGAGATACGCAGTATTTT
j_gene: TRBJ2-7; d_gene: TRBD1; len: 15; v_gene: TRBV15; abundance: NA; CDR3aa: CATSSQQGAAYEQYF; CDR3nt: TGTGCCACCAGCAGCCAACAGGGGGCTGCCTACGAGCAGTACTTC
j_gene: TRBJ2-7; d_gene: TRBD1; len: 14; v_gene: TRBV11-2; abundance: few; CDR3aa: CASSPTGVLNEQYF; CDR3nt: TGTGCCAGCAGCCCGACAGGGGTTTTGAACGAGCAGTACTTC
j_gene: TRBJ1-4; d_gene: NA; len: 15; v_gene: TRBV15; abundance: NA; CDR3aa: CATSSSRTDNEKLFF; CDR3nt: TGTGCCACCAGCAGTTCTCGGACAGATAATGAAAAACTGTTTTTT
j_gene: TRBJ1-4; d_gene: TRBD1; len: 15; v_gene: TRBV2; abundance: NA; CDR3aa: CASTGQVLRGEKLFF; CDR3nt: TGTGCCAGCACCGGACAGGTCCTTAGGGGGGAAAAACTGTTTTTT
j_gene: TRBJ2-1; d_gene: TRBD1; len: 16; v_gene: TRBV29-1; abundance: NA; CDR3aa: CSVLIRDRGAYNEQFF; CDR3nt: TGCAGCGTTTTAATACGGGACAGGGGGGCCTACAATGAGCAGTTCTTC
j_gene: TRBJ2-1; d_gene: NA; len: 17; v_gene: TRBV4-3; abundance: NA; CDR3aa: CASSQDPRSSSYNEQFF; CDR3nt: TGCGCCAGCAGCCAAGATCCAAGGAGCAGCTCCTACAATGAGCAGTTCTTC
j_gene: TRBJ2-2; d_gene: NA; len: 13; v_gene: TRBV2; abundance: NA; CDR3aa: CASRGRNTGELFF; CDR3nt: TGTGCCAGCAGAGGGAGGAACACCGGGGAGCTGTTTTTT
j_gene: TRBJ2-2; d_gene: TRBD1; len: 16; v_gene: TRBV5-1; abundance: NA; CDR3aa: CASSLAGTANTGELFF; CDR3nt: TGCGCCAGCAGCTTGGCCGGGACAGCCAACACCGGGGAGCTGTTTTTT
j_gene: TRBJ2-1; d_gene: TRBD2; len: 16; v_gene: TRBV18; abundance: once; CDR3aa: CASSPFGLAKNNEQFF; CDR3nt: TGTGCCAGCTCACCATTCGGACTAGCGAAAAACAATGAGCAGTTCTTC
j_gene: TRBJ1-2; d_gene: TRBD1; len: 15; v_gene: TRBV7-8; abundance: NA; CDR3aa: CASSTYRDRGSGYTF; CDR3nt: TGTGCCAGCAGCACCTACCGGGACAGGGGAAGCGGCTACACCTTC
j_gene: TRBJ2-5; d_gene: NA; len: 17; v_gene: TRBV27; abundance: NA; CDR3aa: CASRPTLGLATEETQYF; CDR3nt: TGTGCCAGCAGGCCTACCCTCGGGCTAGCGACGGAAGAGACCCAGTACTTC
j_gene: TRBJ1-2; d_gene: TRBD1; len: 15; v_gene: TRBV5-1; abundance: NA; CDR3aa: CASSPGGTGTFGYTF; CDR3nt: TGCGCCAGCAGCCCGGGGGGGACAGGGACTTTTGGCTACACCTTC
j_gene: TRBJ2-1; d_gene: TRBD1; len: 15; v_gene: TRBV6-5; abundance: NA; CDR3aa: CASRTTGGSYNEQFF; CDR3nt: TGTGCCAGCAGGACTACAGGGGGATCCTACAATGAGCAGTTCTTC
j_gene: TRBJ1-1; d_gene: NA; len: 13; v_gene: TRBV5-4; abundance: NA; CDR3aa: CASSLDKNTEAFF; CDR3nt: TGTGCCAGCAGCTTGGACAAGAACACTGAAGCTTTCTTT
j_gene: TRBJ2-7; d_gene: TRBD1; len: 14; v_gene: TRBV6-6; abundance: NA; CDR3aa: CASSDRVNPYEQYF; CDR3nt: TGTGCCAGCAGTGACAGGGTTAATCCCTACGAGCAGTACTTC
j_gene: TRBJ1-1; d_gene: NA; len: 16; v_gene: TRBV19; abundance: NA; CDR3aa: CASSAQGPRMNTEAFF; CDR3nt: TGTGCCAGTAGTGCGCAGGGCCCGAGAATGAACACTGAAGCTTTCTTT
j_gene: TRBJ2-7; d_gene: TRBD1; len: 13; v_gene: TRBV30; abundance: once; CDR3aa: CAWSVDRDYEQYF; CDR3nt: TGTGCCTGGAGTGTGGACAGGGACTACGAGCAGTACTTC
j_gene: TRBJ1-2; d_gene: TRBD1; len: 15; v_gene: TRBV29-1; abundance: NA; CDR3aa: CSVEEPDRDNYGYTF; CDR3nt: TGCAGCGTTGAGGAACCGGACAGGGATAACTATGGCTACACCTTC
j_gene: TRBJ1-5; d_gene: NA; len: 14; v_gene: TRBV19; abundance: NA; CDR3aa: CASRFGQLDQPQHF; CDR3nt: TGTGCCAGTAGGTTCGGACAGCTTGATCAGCCCCAGCATTTT
j_gene: TRBJ1-1; d_gene: NA; len: 13; v_gene: TRBV4-3; abundance: NA; CDR3aa: CASSLGFNTEAFF; CDR3nt: TGCGCCAGCAGCCTCGGGTTCAACACTGAAGCTTTCTTT
j_gene: TRBJ2-1; d_gene: TRBD2; len: 17; v_gene: TRBV25-1; abundance: NA; CDR3aa: CASSEEGLAGSYNEQFF; CDR3nt: TGTGCCAGCAGTGAAGAAGGACTAGCGGGCTCCTACAATGAGCAGTTCTTC
j_gene: TRBJ1-1; d_gene: TRBD1; len: 13; v_gene: TRBV6-5; abundance: once; CDR3aa: CASRTGGNTEAFF; CDR3nt: TGTGCCAGCAGGACAGGGGGCAACACTGAAGCTTTCTTT
j_gene: TRBJ1-5; d_gene: NA; len: 13; v_gene: TRBV21-1; abundance: NA; CDR3aa: CASSSGGLQPQHF; CDR3nt: TGTGCCAGCAGCTCGGGGGGGCTTCAGCCCCAGCATTTT
j_gene: TRBJ2-7; d_gene: TRBD2; len: 15; v_gene: TRBV5-5; abundance: NA; CDR3aa: CASSPGSGSSYEQYF; CDR3nt: TGTGCCAGCAGCCCGGGTAGCGGGAGCTCCTACGAGCAGTACTTC
j_gene: TRBJ2-7; d_gene: TRBD1; len: 15; v_gene: TRBV7-9; abundance: once; CDR3aa: CASSLRDRPSYEQYF; CDR3nt: TGTGCCAGCAGCCTCCGGGACAGGCCCTCCTACGAGCAGTACTTC
j_gene: TRBJ1-2; d_gene: TRBD1; len: 17; v_gene: TRBV5-4; abundance: once; CDR3aa: CASSFGTGPTMDYGYTF; CDR3nt: TGTGCCAGCAGCTTTGGGACAGGGCCCACCATGGACTATGGCTACACCTTC
j_gene: TRBJ2-1; d_gene: TRBD2; len: 15; v_gene: TRBV30; abundance: NA; CDR3aa: CAWSGAGGTVREQFF; CDR3nt: TGTGCCTGGAGTGGGGCGGGAGGAACGGTCCGTGAGCAGTTCTTC
j_gene: TRBJ2-7; d_gene: TRBD1; len: 16; v_gene: TRBV28; abundance: NA; CDR3aa: CASSSPSGQGSYEQYF; CDR3nt: TGTGCCAGCAGTTCCCCCTCCGGACAGGGGTCTTACGAGCAGTACTTC
j_gene: TRBJ1-1; d_gene: NA; len: 17; v_gene: TRBV4-3; abundance: NA; CDR3aa: CASSQENPRDANTEAFF; CDR3nt: TGCGCCAGCAGCCAAGAGAATCCCAGGGATGCGAACACTGAAGCTTTCTTT
j_gene: TRBJ2-7; d_gene: NA; len: 12; v_gene: TRBV18; abundance: NA; CDR3aa: CASSQSTYEQYF; CDR3nt: TGTGCCAGCTCACAATCTACCTACGAGCAGTACTTC
j_gene: TRBJ1-2; d_gene: NA; len: 15; v_gene: TRBV6-5; abundance: NA; CDR3aa: CASSYWRQTNYGYTF; CDR3nt: TGTGCCAGCAGTTACTGGCGGCAGACTAACTATGGCTACACCTTC
j_gene: TRBJ2-7; d_gene: NA; len: 15; v_gene: TRBV5-1; abundance: once; CDR3aa: CASSPDFLSSYEQYF; CDR3nt: TGCGCCAGCAGCCCTGACTTCCTGAGCTCCTACGAGCAGTACTTC
j_gene: TRBJ2-5; d_gene: TRBD2; len: 16; v_gene: TRBV11-3; abundance: NA; CDR3aa: CASSLESLAGQETQYF; CDR3nt: TGTGCCAGCAGCTTAGAGTCTTTAGCGGGCCAAGAGACCCAGTACTTC
j_gene: TRBJ1-1; d_gene: NA; len: 15; v_gene: TRBV4-1; abundance: NA; CDR3aa: CASSRLPDGNTEAFF; CDR3nt: TGCGCCAGCAGTAGACTTCCCGACGGGAACACTGAAGCTTTCTTT
j_gene: TRBJ2-7; d_gene: TRBD2; len: 12; v_gene: TRBV29-1; abundance: NA; CDR3aa: CSVASGSYEQYF; CDR3nt: TGCAGCGTTGCTAGCGGGAGCTACGAGCAGTACTTC
j_gene: TRBJ2-7; d_gene: TRBD2; len: 16; v_gene: TRBV7-2; abundance: NA; CDR3aa: CASSPGLAGGVYEQYF; CDR3nt: TGTGCCAGCAGTCCCGGACTAGCGGGAGGTGTCTACGAGCAGTACTTC